Each of the 15 T cell receptor beta chains below was sequenced from the same sample in a study of blood T cell repertoires in COVID-19. Method: immunoSEQ multiplex PCR; TCRdb's copy keeps in-frame clones and lacks some. The repertoire holds some 120,000 clones, with approximately 84% as singletons. Sample: peripheral blood. The receptor source for this set is a man in his forties or fifties with acute or convalescent COVID-19.

As regards this clone: The same CDR3 is also encoded by other DNA sequences in this sample. This rearrangement joins TRBV18 to TRBJ2-3; 7 bases align to TRBD2. Unmatched junction bases numbered 4, after V lost 3 bases and J lost 1 base. CDR3 length: 15 amino acids. From germline, CDR1 is KGHSH and CDR2 LQKENI. The CDR3 sequence: CASSPQRGGTDTQYF. The CDR3 DNA follows: TGTGCCAGCTCACCCCAGCGGGGCGGCACAGATACGCAGTATTTT.

The chain uses TRBV28 and TRBJ2-2; weak D call: TRBD2 (5 bases). The V end lost 6 bases, the J end lost 4 bases, and 9 bases lay between the germline ends. There are 13 residues in the CDR3. Germline CDR1 reads MDHEN; CDR2 reads SYDVKM. The CDR3: CASRLARTGELFF. Written as DNA, the CDR3 is TGTGCCAGCAGGCTAGCTCGCACCGGGGAGCTGTTTTTT.

V usage is TRBV19 and J usage is TRBJ1-5; 8 bases fit TRBD1. This CDR3 spans 15 amino acids. Germline V lookup: CDR1 LNHDA, CDR2 SQIVND (reference sequence). J lost 6 bases, V lost 9 bases, and 13 bases had no gene match. The CDR3 loop reads CASSLGQGRVQPQHF. CDR3 sequence (DNA): TGTGCCAGCAGCCTAGGACAGGGTCGAGTTCAGCCCCAGCATTTT.

The V gene is TRBV7-2, the J gene TRBJ1-6; D gene ambiguous. Germline loops: CDR1 SGHTA, CDR2 FQGNSA. The CDR3 sequence is 14 residues long. V dropped 4 bases and J dropped 5 bases, with 9 bases sitting between them. The CDR3 loop is CASSSPVHNSPLHF. The CDR3 DNA reads as TGTGCCAGCAGCTCCCCGGTACATAATTCACCCCTCCACTTT. The whole variable domain, remainder taken from reference TRBV7-2 and TRBJ1-6, is GAGVSQSPSNKVTEKGKDVELRCDPISGHTALYWYRQSLGQGLEFLIYFQGNSAPDKSGLPSDRFSAERTGGSVSTLTIQRTQQEDSAVYLCASSSPVHNSPLHFGNGTRLTVT.

This clone came up a few times. V gene TRBV19 combines with J gene TRBJ1-2; the D gene is possibly TRBD1 (6 bases). The CDR3 loop spans 15 amino acids. Germline CDR1 LNHDA, CDR2 SQIVND (reference sequence). Trimming pared 9 bases from V and 4 bases from J, leaving 21 bases between. The CDR3 sequence: CASHPILGGAYGYTF. CDR3 bases: TGTGCCAGCCACCCCATCCTAGGGGGGGCCTATGGCTACACCTTC.

The rearrangement links TRBV4-2 to TRBJ2-1, with 7 bases aligning to TRBD2. Germline CDR1 LGHNA, CDR2 YNFKEQ. The ends lost 0 bases at V and 4 bases at J; junction bases unmatched: 9. The CDR3 totals 17 residues. The CDR3 loop is CASSQDPETSIYNEQFF. The CDR3 DNA sequence: TGTGCCAGCAGCCAAGATCCAGAGACTAGCATTTACAATGAGCAGTTCTTC.

The rearrangement links TRBV3-1 (or the pseudogene TRBV3-2) to TRBJ2-3; no clear D. CDR3 size: 15 residues. Trimming pared 0 bases from V and 4 bases from J, leaving 11 bases between. The V gene's germline CDR1 is LGHDT and CDR2 YNNKEL (reference sequence). The CDR3 reads CASSQDFWAADTQYF. The DNA of the CDR3 is TGTGCCAGCAGCCAAGATTTTTGGGCCGCAGATACGCAGTATTTT.

The chain uses TRBV7-8 and TRBJ2-2, with D maybe TRBD2 (6 bases). V was cut by 2 bases and J by 5 bases, with 15 bases left in between. In germline, CDR1 is SGHVS, CDR2 FQNEAQ. The CDR3 length is 16 residues. The chain's CDR3 is CASSLRAGTTTGELFF. The CDR3 DNA follows: TGTGCCAGCAGCTTAAGGGCGGGGACCACAACCGGGGAGCTGTTTTTT.

The chain employs TRBV6-5 and TRBJ1-6; TRBD1 is a possible D gene (5 bases). CDR3 length: 15 residues. Germline-derived CDR1 and CDR2 are MNHEY and SVGAGI. V gave up 6 bases and J gave up 6 bases, with 15 bases separating them. The CDR3 reads CASSHPGRGNSPLHF. Here the CDR3 DNA reads TGTGCCAGCAGCCACCCAGGGCGCGGTAATTCACCCCTCCACTTT.

V gene TRBV6-5 combines with J gene TRBJ1-5; 10 bases agree with TRBD1. CDR3 length: 14 residues. The trim removed 8 bases at V and 4 bases at J, leaving 5 bases unmatched. Per the germline V gene, CDR1 is MNHEY and CDR2 is SVGAGI. Here the CDR3 reads CASRGQGWNQPQHF. As DNA, the CDR3 is TGTGCCAGCCGGGGACAGGGGTGGAATCAGCCCCAGCATTTT.

In this sample, this clone turned up once. The chain uses TRBV28 and TRBJ1-2; D gene uncertain. Germline V lookup: CDR1 MDHEN, CDR2 SYDVKM. CDR3 length: 15 amino acids. V lost 2 bases, J lost 4 bases, and 14 bases lay in between. The CDR3 region has the DNA TGTGCCAGCAGTTTACCCCCAGGCAGGCGCTATGGCTACACCTTC. It specifies CASSLPPGRRYGYTF.

The CDR3 region has the DNA TGTGCCAGCAGTTTGGGACAGGGAGTGGGCGAGCAGTACTTC. It translates to CASSLGQGVGEQYF. The chain joins TRBV6-6 to TRBJ2-7; 9 bases are a match to TRBD1. CDR1 is MNHNY, CDR2 SVGAGI, per germline (reference sequence). V shed 4 bases, J shed 6 bases, and the junction held 7 bases outside the gene matches. This CDR3 is built from 14 residues.

The rearrangement uses TRBV10-3 and TRBJ1-1, with 8 bases fitting TRBD1. Germline CDR1 and CDR2: ENHRY and SYGVKD. This CDR3 is 13 amino acids long. V lost 6 bases and J lost 8; bases outside the gene matches: 8. CDR3 protein: CAIRTQGAAEAFF. For the CDR3, the DNA is TGTGCCATCAGGACCCAGGGGGCCGCCGAAGCTTTCTTT.

The chain is built from TRBV9 and TRBJ2-1, with 11 bases matching TRBD2. Trimming cost V 2 bases and J 6 bases; bases outside gene matches: 7. The CDR3 is 16 amino acids. CDR1 is SGDLS, CDR2 YYNGEE, per germline. The CDR3 nucleotides are TGTGCCAGCAGCGTCGCTAGCGGGAGGTCCACCAATGAGCAGTTCTTC. Its translation: CASSVASGRSTNEQFF. The variable domain in full, with the rest retrieved from reference TRBV9 and TRBJ2-1, is DSGVTQTPKHLITATGQRVTLRCSPRSGDLSVYWYQQSLDQGLQFLIQYYNGEERAKGNILERFSAQQFPDLHSELNLSSLELGDSALYFCASSVASGRSTNEQFFGPGTRLTVL.

CDR3 coding DNA: TGTGCCAGCAGTTTTGGGGGCCTCGGGGATGAAAAACTGTTTTTT. Residues: CASSFGGLGDEKLFF. V and J are TRBV27 and TRBJ1-4, with D possibly TRBD1 on 6 matching bases. Germline assignment: CDR1 MNHEY and CDR2 SMNVEV (reference sequence). This CDR3 is 15 amino acids long. Trimming pared 3 bases from V and 6 bases from J, leaving 14 bases between.